This passage covers 21 T cell receptor beta chains from one sample sequenced in a study of blood T cell repertoires in COVID-19. Measured with immunoSEQ multiplex PCR; TCRdb has only the in-frame clones, and not every one. The sample has a few hundred thousand clones, 80% to 90% seen once; the top ten hold around 3.1%. The sequenced material came from PBMCs or T cells enriched from blood (not recorded which). These receptors came from a woman aged 40 to 55 who had been exposed to COVID-19.

The chain couples TRBV28 to TRBJ1-1; TRBD1 agrees at 7 bases. There are 15 residues in the CDR3. Looked up from germline, CDR1 is MDHEN and CDR2 is SYDVKM. V lost 4 bases and J lost 4; bases outside the gene matches: 9. The CDR3 is CASSWGTGAGTEAFF. CDR3 DNA sequence: TGTGCCAGCAGTTGGGGAACAGGGGCGGGCACTGAAGCTTTCTTT.

The chain has TRBV19 and TRBJ2-3, with 7 nucleotides matching TRBD2. The CDR3 contains 14 residues. Germline CDR1 reads LNHDA; CDR2 reads SQIVND (reference sequence). The V gene end was trimmed by 5 bases and the J gene end by 7 bases; junction bases not matched to a gene: 9. CDR3 in DNA: TGTGCCAGTAGTCTGGGGGGAGGGCCGAATACGCAGTATTTT. This gives the protein CASSLGGGPNTQYF.

The V gene is TRBV7-3, the J gene TRBJ2-1, with 11 bases that match TRBD2. J gave up 9 bases and V 2 bases, and 6 bases lay outside the gene matches. The germline V gene has CDR1 SGHTA and CDR2 FQGTGA. This CDR3 comprises 15 residues. Here the CDR3 reads CASSLGLAGGTEQFF. DNA of the CDR3: TGTGCCAGCAGCTTAGGGCTAGCGGGAGGCACTGAGCAGTTCTTC.

The rearrangement uses TRBV5-5 and TRBJ2-1; 7 positions agree with TRBD1. Germline values: CDR1 SGHKS, CDR2 YYEKEE (reference sequence). This CDR3 spans 16 amino acids. The V gene end was trimmed by 3 bases and the J gene end by 7 bases; junction bases not matched to a gene: 13. The CDR3 reads CASSSQPGQPKNEQFF. Here the CDR3 DNA reads TGTGCCAGCAGCTCTCAACCGGGACAGCCAAAGAATGAGCAGTTCTTC.

The gene calls are TRBV6-5 and TRBJ2-7, with 10 bases identical to TRBD1. V shed 6 bases and J 1 base; nucleotides not matched to a gene: 6. This CDR3 spans 15 amino acids. Germline V gene data show CDR1 as MNHEY and CDR2 as SVGAGI. This CDR3 reads CASRGTGVASYEQYV. CDR3 bases: TGTGCCAGCAGGGGGACAGGGGTAGCGTCCTACGAGCAGTACGTC.

This clone was observed a single time. The chain is built from TRBV2 and TRBJ1-6, with 8 bases that match TRBD1. The ends lost 6 bases at V and 10 bases at J; junction bases unmatched: 8. CDR3 length equals 14 residues. CDR1 and CDR2 from the germline V gene are SNHLY and FYNNEI. The DNA of the CDR3 is TGTGCCAGCAGCTTTGGACAGGGTTTCTCACCCCTCCACTTT. Translation: CASSFGQGFSPLHF.

Concerning this clone: A junction end diverges from the germline sequence, so it may reflect a read error. This rearrangement joins TRBV30 to TRBJ1-5, with 8 bases that match TRBD1. CDR1 and CDR2 from the germline V gene are GTSNPN and SVGIG (reference sequence). The CDR3 sequence is 13 residues long. The CDR3 coding sequence is TGTGCCTGGAATAGTGGGCAGGGGGCTCCAAGGTATTTT. Translated: CAWNSGQGAPRYF. Combining the CDR3 with reference TRBV30 and TRBJ1-5 gives the whole variable domain SQTIHQWPATLVQPVGSPLSLECTVEGTSNPNLYWYRQAAGRGLQLLFYSVGIGQISSEVPQNLSASRPQDRQFILSSKKLLLSDSGFYLCAWNSGQGAPRYFGDGTRLSIL.

The V and J genes are TRBV28 and TRBJ2-7, with D perhaps TRBD1 (5 bases). The CDR3 has 13 residues. Germline assignment: CDR1 MDHEN and CDR2 SYDVKM. V lost 10 bases and J 6 bases, leaving 19 bases between the germline ends. CDR3 sequence: CAIKGLPKPEQYF. The CDR3 DNA follows: TGTGCCATCAAGGGGCTTCCTAAGCCCGAGCAGTACTTC.

The rearrangement uses TRBV5-1 and TRBJ1-2; 11 bases match TRBD1. The CDR3 runs 16 residues. From germline, CDR1 is SGHRS and CDR2 YFSETQ. V trimming: 3 bases; J trimming: 7 bases; junction bases outside the gene matches: 11. The CDR3 DNA sequence: TGCGCCAGCAGCTCCGCTCCGGGACAGGGGGAGTTTGGCTACACCTTC. Protein sequence: CASSSAPGQGEFGYTF.

The chain is built from TRBV5-6 and TRBJ2-7, with D possibly TRBD1 on 6 matching bases. Per the germline V gene, CDR1 is SGHDT and CDR2 is YYEEEE. V was clipped by 2 bases and J by 3 bases, with 12 bases between them. The CDR3 contains 14 residues. Here the CDR3 reads CASSLFDRNYEQYF. In DNA, the CDR3 is TGTGCCAGCAGCTTATTCGACAGGAACTACGAGCAGTACTTC.

The chain is built from TRBV6-2 or TRBV6-3 and TRBJ1-1; D is unresolved. The germline V gene has CDR1 MNHEY and CDR2 SVGEGT. V lost 4 bases to trimming and J lost 1 base, with 13 bases between them. The CDR3 is 15 amino acids. The CDR3 loop is CASSSTFGKNTEAFF. Here the CDR3 DNA reads TGTGCCAGCAGTTCCACCTTCGGGAAGAACACTGAAGCTTTCTTT.

The CDR3 sequence is CASSQAGAPGNTEAFF. As DNA, the CDR3 is TGTGCCAGCTCCCAGGCGGGGGCGCCGGGAAACACTGAAGCTTTCTTT. The chain has TRBV9 and TRBJ1-1, with D maybe TRBD1 (6 bases). This CDR3 has 16 amino acids. The germline V gene has CDR1 SGDLS and CDR2 YYNGEE. The V gene lost 7 bases and the J gene lost 2 bases, with 21 bases spanning the gap.

This chain links TRBV13 with TRBJ2-1; D is possibly TRBD1 (5 bases). The CDR3 sequence is 15 residues long. V gave up 2 bases and J gave up 3 bases, with 11 bases separating them. Per germline, CDR1 PRHDT and CDR2 FYEKMQ (reference sequence). The CDR3: CASSLMGQGYNEQFF. Written as DNA, the CDR3 is TGTGCCAGCAGCTTAATGGGGCAGGGCTACAATGAGCAGTTCTTC.

The chain employs TRBV11-2 and TRBJ2-2; 7 positions agree with TRBD1. Germline assignment: CDR1 SGHAT and CDR2 FQNNGV. J lost 5 bases, V lost 4 bases, and 4 bases had no gene match. The CDR3 extends over 14 amino acids. This CDR3 reads CASSYRGWTGELFF. CDR3 sequence (DNA): TGTGCCAGCAGCTACAGGGGTTGGACCGGGGAGCTGTTTTTT.

The chain links TRBV9 to TRBJ2-3, with D maybe TRBD2 (6 bases). Germline CDR1 SGDLS, CDR2 YYNGEE. Between the trimmed V and J ends, which lost 4 bases and 2 bases, there was a span of 11 bases. The CDR3 is made up of 14 amino acids. The CDR3 spells CASSRSGFTDTQYF. CDR3 nucleotide sequence: TGTGCCAGCAGCAGGAGCGGGTTCACAGATACGCAGTATTTT.

The chain links TRBV9 to TRBJ2-7, with 8 bases fitting TRBD1. V lost 0 bases, J lost 3 bases, and 2 bases stayed unmatched. The CDR3 runs 14 residues. Germline V CDR1 and CDR2: SGDLS, YYNGEE. DNA of the CDR3: TGTGCCAGCAGCGTAGGGACAGGGTACTACGAGCAGTACTTC. It yields the protein CASSVGTGYYEQYF.

CDR3 DNA: TGCGCCAGCAGCCAAGATTATTGTTTTAGGCAGACTCACAACACTGAAGCTTTCTTT. It codes for CASSQDYCFRQTHNTEAFF. This chain connects TRBV4-3 to TRBJ1-1; no firm D call. Per germline, CDR1 LGHNA and CDR2 YSLEER. There are 19 residues in the CDR3. The germline V and J ends were trimmed by 0 bases and 2 bases, with 22 bases remaining between them.

This chain joins TRBV9 and TRBJ2-5, with a possible D match to TRBD1 (6 bases). Between the trimmed V and J ends, which lost 0 bases and 5 bases, there was a span of 14 bases. This CDR3 has 15 residues. Germline CDR1 is SGDLS and CDR2 is YYNGEE. This chain's CDR3 is CASSVGSSRGETQYF. The CDR3 region has the DNA TGTGCCAGCAGCGTAGGCTCCTCTAGGGGGGAGACCCAGTACTTC.

The chain recombines TRBV24-1 with TRBJ2-5, with 7 positions matching TRBD1. This CDR3 region has 14 residues. J gave up 6 bases and V 9 bases, and 12 bases lay outside the gene matches. Germline V lookup: CDR1 KGHDR, CDR2 SFDVKD. The CDR3 nucleotides are TGTGCCACCCGGAGAGAAAGGACAGGAAAGACCCAGTACTTC. Its translation: CATRRERTGKTQYF.

This rearrangement joins TRBV5-4 to TRBJ2-1; TRBD2 matches 16 bases. CDR3 length: 19 amino acids. Trimming cost V 3 bases and J 2 bases; bases outside gene matches: 8. CDR1 SGHNT and CDR2 YYREEE come from the germline V gene (reference sequence). CDR3 nucleotide sequence: TGTGCCAGCAGCTCACGCGGGACTAGCGGGGGGGGCCCCTACAATGAGCAGTTCTTC. Its protein product is CASSSRGTSGGGPYNEQFF.

The gene calls are TRBV5-6 and TRBJ2-6, with D possibly being TRBD1 (5 bases). V shed 4 bases and J shed 0 bases, with 14 bases lying between them. CDR3 length: 17 amino acids. Germline V lookup: CDR1 SGHDT, CDR2 YYEEEE. The CDR3: CASSGIDSSSGANVLTF. CDR3 nucleotide sequence: TGTGCCAGCAGCGGTATTGACAGTAGCTCTGGGGCCAACGTCCTGACTTTC.